This TCR beta chain appears in the sequencing data of a study of CD8+ T cells in alopecia areata. Both peripheral blood and punch biopsies of lesional scalp skin were obtained from patients who had alopecia areata. RNA, once extracted, was reverse transcribed into cDNA for use as the sequencing template. The method was immunoSEQ multiplex PCR; TCRdb's version includes in-frame clones alone and lacks a portion of them. The table has over 150,000 clones, approximately 62% seen once. This receptor was identified in a human donor with alopecia areata. The specimen comprised CD4+ T cells sorted from blood, sampled at week 0.

The CDR3 sequence: CAWSSTTPGVMNTEAFF. In DNA, the CDR3 is TGTGCCTGGAGTTCAACCACCCCAGGGGTCATGAACACTGAAGCTTTCTTT. V and J are TRBV30 and TRBJ1-1; D perhaps matches TRBD1 (6 bases). The CDR3 length is 17 residues. Deletions cut 2 bases from V and 0 bases from J, with 19 bases between. The germline V gene encodes CDR1 GTSNPN and CDR2 SVGIG (reference sequence).